This TCR beta chain was observed in a study of identical twins. TCRdb processed the 5' RACE reads anew with MiXCR; each CDR3 protein has one entry. The sample consists of just over 500,000 distinct CDR3 sequences, about 20% of them appearing once. This clonotype was counted ten times or more. CDR3 length: 16 amino acids. V was clipped by 4 bases and J by 4 bases; unmatched bases: 8. Germline CDR1 SGHRS, CDR2 YFSETQ. Separately, the same data were catalogued under a study of T cells expressing NK-cell markers.

The clonotype originates from a young woman in good health. Sequencing was performed on CD4+ T cells sorted from blood. This chain links TRBV5-1 with TRBJ2-1, with 10 bases matching TRBD2. This chain's CDR3 is CASSASSGGGYNEQFF. The DNA of the CDR3 is TGCGCCAGCAGCGCGTCTAGCGGGGGCGGTTACAATGAGCAGTTCTTC.